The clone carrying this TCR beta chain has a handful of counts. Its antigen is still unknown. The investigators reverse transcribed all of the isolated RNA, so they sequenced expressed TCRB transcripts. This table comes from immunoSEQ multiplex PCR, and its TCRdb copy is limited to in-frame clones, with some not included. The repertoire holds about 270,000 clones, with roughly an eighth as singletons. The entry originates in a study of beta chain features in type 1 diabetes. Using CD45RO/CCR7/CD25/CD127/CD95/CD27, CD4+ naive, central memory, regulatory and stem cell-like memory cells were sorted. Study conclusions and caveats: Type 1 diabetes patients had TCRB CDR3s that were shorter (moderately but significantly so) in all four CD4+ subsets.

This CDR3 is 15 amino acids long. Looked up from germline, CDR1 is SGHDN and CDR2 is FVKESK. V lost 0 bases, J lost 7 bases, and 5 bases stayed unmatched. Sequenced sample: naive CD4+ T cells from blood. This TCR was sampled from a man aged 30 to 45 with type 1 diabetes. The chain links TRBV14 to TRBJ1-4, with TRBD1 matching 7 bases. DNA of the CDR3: TGTGCCAGCAGCCAAGATCTCCAGGGGGGTGAAAAACTGTTTTTT. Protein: CASSQDLQGGEKLFF.